Listed here is a single T cell receptor beta chain. J was trimmed by 5 bases and V by 1 base; bases with no gene match: 7. This CDR3 contains 17 residues. Germline values: CDR1 SGHAT, CDR2 FQNNGV. This sample was included in a study of blood T cell repertoires in COVID-19. Study-wide background: COVID-19 samples collected from the United States, Italy and Spain covered acute and convalescent phases.

Data came from immunoSEQ multiplex PCR; TCRdb stores just in-frame clones and leaves some out. The profile covers 220,000 or so clones, with 86% appearing a single time and roughly 10% taken by the ten largest. Patients at the Seattle site were enrolled during active infection and followed longitudinally. The clonotype was recovered from a woman aged 50 to 60 with COVID-19, enrolled during active disease. Input material: peripheral blood. The chain links TRBV11-2 to TRBJ2-5; 13 positions match TRBD2. The CDR3, as DNA: TGTGCCAGCAGCTTAGGGACTAGCGGGGGAGGCGAGGAGACCCAGTACTTC. It specifies CASSLGTSGGGEETQYF.